Included here is one TCR beta chain sequence, with context. This CDR3 has 14 residues. The V end lost 5 bases, the J end lost 2 bases, and 10 bases lay between the germline ends. Germline loops: CDR1 SGHTA, CDR2 FQGNSA. In the authors' methods: Amplification from reference gene primers served as the basis for estimated nucleated cell counts. The protocol was immunoSEQ multiplex PCR, while the TCRdb copy is restricted to in-frame clones and leaves out a portion. That table furnishes V, J and clone size, whereas the DNA furnished D and trimming. The table includes over 95,000 clones, 80% to 85% detected once. These data originate in a study of blood T cell repertoires in COVID-19. As for the study in general: Sites in the United States, Italy and Spain provided acute and convalescent COVID-19 samples.

Sequenced sample: peripheral blood. V and J are TRBV7-2 and TRBJ1-3, with a tentative D call TRBD1 (5 bases). The TCR was taken from a man in his sixties or seventies with active or convalescent COVID-19. This CDR3 is CASSKDRAGNTIYF. CDR3 DNA: TGTGCCAGCAGCAAAGACAGAGCTGGAAACACCATATATTTT.